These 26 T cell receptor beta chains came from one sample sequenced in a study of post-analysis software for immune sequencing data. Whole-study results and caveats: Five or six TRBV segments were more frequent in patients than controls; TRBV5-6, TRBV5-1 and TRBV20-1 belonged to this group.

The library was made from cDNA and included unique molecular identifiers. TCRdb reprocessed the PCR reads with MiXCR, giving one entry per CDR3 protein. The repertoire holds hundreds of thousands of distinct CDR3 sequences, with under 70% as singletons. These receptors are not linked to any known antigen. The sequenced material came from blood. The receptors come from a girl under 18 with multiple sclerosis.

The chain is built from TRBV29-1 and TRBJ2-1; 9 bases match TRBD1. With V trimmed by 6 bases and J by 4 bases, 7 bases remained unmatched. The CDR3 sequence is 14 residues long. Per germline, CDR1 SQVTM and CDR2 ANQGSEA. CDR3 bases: TGCAGCGTGGCCGGGACAGGGCTTTACAATGAGCAGTTCTTC. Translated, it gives CSVAGTGLYNEQFF.

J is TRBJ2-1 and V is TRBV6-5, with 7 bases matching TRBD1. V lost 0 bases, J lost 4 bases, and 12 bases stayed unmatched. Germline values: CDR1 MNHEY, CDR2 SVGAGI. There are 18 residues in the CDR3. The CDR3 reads CASSYSGGRRDRYNEQFF. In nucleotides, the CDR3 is TGTGCCAGCAGTTACTCAGGCGGCCGAAGGGACAGATACAATGAGCAGTTCTTC.

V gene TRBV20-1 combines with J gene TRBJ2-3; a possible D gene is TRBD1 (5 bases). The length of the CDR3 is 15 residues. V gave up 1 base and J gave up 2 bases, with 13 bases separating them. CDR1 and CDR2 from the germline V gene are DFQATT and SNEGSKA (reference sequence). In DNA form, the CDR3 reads TGCAGTGCTAGAGGGGGCTCTTCCTTCACAGATACGCAGTATTTT. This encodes CSARGGSSFTDTQYF.

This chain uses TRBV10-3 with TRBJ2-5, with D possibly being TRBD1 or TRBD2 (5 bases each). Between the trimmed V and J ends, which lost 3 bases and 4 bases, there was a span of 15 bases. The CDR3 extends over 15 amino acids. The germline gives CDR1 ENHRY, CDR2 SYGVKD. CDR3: CAISEGEGMAETQYF. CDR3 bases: TGTGCCATCAGTGAAGGCGAGGGGATGGCAGAGACCCAGTACTTC.

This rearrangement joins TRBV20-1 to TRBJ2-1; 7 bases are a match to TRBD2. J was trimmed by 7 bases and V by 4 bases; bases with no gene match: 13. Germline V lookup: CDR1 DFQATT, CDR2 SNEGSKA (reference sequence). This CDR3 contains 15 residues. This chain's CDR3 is CSATFRVGGANEQFF. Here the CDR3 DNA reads TGCAGTGCTACATTTAGGGTGGGAGGGGCTAATGAGCAGTTCTTC.

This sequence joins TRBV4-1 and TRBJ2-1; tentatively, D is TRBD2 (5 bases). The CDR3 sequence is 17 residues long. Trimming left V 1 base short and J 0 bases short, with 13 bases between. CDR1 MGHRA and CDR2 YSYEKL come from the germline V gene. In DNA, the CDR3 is TGCGCCAGCAGCCAAGCCGACTACGCCATCTCCTACAATGAGCAGTTCTTC. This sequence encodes CASSQADYAISYNEQFF.

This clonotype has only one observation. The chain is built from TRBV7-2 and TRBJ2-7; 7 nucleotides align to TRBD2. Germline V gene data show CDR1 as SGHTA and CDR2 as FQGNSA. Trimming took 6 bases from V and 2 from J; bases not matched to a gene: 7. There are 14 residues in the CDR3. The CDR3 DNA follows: TGTGCCAGCAGTGGTGGCGGGGGTCCCTACGAGCAGTACTTC. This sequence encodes CASSGGGGPYEQYF.

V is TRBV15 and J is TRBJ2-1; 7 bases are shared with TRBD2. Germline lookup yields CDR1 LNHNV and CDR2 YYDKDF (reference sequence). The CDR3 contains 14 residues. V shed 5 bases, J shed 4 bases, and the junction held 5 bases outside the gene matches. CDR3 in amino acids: CATSGRREYNEQFF. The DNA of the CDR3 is TGTGCCACCAGCGGACGGCGGGAGTACAATGAGCAGTTCTTC.

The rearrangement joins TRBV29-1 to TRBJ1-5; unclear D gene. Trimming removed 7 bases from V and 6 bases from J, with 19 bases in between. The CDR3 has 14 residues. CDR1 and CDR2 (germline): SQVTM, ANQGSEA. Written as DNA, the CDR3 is TGCAGCGCGGGCGGGTCCACGGACTCTCAGCCCCAGCATTTT. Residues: CSAGGSTDSQPQHF.

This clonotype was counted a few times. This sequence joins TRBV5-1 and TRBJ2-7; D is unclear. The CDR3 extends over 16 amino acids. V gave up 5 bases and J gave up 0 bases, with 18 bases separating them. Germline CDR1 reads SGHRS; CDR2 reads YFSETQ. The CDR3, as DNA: TGCGCCAGCAGTTCTTCCAGTTCGACGAGCTCCTACGAGCAGTACTTC. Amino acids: CASSSSSSTSSYEQYF. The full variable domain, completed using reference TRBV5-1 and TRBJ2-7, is KAGVTQTPRYLIKTRGQQVTLSCSPISGHRSVSWYQQTPGQGLQFLFEYFSETQRNKGNFPGRFSGRQFSNSRSEMNVSTLELGDSALYLCASSSSSSTSSYEQYFGPGTRLTVT.

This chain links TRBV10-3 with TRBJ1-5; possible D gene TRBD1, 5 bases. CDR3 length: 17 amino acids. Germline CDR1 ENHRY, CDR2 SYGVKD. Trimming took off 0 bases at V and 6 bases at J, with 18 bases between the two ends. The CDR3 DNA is TGTGCCATCAGTGAGTCGGGGCATTACAGGCAAAGTCAGCCCCAGCATTTT. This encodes CAISESGHYRQSQPQHF.

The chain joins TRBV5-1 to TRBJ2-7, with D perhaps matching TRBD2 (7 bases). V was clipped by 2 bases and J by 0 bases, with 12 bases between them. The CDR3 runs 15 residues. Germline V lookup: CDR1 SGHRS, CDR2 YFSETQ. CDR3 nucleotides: TGCGCCAGCAGCTTTGGGGGGGCCAACTCCTACGAGCAGTACTTC. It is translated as CASSFGGANSYEQYF.

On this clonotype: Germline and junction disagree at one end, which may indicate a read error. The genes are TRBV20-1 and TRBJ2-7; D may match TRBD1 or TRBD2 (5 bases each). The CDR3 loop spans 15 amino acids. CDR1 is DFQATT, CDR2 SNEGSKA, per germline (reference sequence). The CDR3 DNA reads TGCAGTGCTGGAGACTCGGGACCATCCTCCTACGAGCAGTACTTC. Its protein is CSAGDSGPSSYEQYF.

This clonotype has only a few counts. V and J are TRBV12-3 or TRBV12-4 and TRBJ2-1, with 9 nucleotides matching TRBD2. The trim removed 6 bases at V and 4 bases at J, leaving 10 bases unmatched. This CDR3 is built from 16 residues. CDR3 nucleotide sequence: TGTGCCAGCAGCCCGGTTAGCGGGGGTTTTTACAATGAGCAGTTCTTC. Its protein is CASSPVSGGFYNEQFF.

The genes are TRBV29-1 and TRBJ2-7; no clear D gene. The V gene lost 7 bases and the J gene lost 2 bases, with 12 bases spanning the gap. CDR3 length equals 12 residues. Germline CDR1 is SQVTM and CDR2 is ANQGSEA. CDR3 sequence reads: CSAAGRTYEQYF. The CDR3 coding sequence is TGCAGCGCGGCAGGACGTACCTACGAGCAGTACTTC.

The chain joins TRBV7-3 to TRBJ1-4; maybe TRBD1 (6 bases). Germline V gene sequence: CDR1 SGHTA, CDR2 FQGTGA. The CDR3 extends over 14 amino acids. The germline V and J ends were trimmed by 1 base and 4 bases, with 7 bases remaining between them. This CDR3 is CASSLRGGNEKLFF. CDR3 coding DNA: TGTGCCAGCAGCTTAAGAGGGGGTAATGAAAAACTGTTTTTT.

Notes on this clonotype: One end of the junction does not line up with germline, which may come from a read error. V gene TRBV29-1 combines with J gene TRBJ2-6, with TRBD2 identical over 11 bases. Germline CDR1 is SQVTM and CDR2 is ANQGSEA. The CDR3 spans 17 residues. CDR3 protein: CSVERLAGLSGANILTF. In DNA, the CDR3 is TGCAGCGTTGAAAGACTAGCGGGACTCTCTGGGGCCAACATCCTGACTTTC.

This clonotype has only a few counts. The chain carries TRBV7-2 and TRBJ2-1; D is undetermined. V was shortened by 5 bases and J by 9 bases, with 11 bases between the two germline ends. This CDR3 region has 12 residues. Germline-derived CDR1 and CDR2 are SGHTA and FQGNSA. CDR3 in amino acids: CASSLLAPEQFF. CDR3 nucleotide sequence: TGTGCCAGCAGCCTTTTGGCGCCTGAGCAGTTCTTC.

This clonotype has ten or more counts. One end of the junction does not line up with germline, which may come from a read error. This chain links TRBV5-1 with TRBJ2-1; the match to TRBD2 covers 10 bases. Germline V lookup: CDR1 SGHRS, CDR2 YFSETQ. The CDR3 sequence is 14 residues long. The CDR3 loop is CASSLAGAYNEQFF. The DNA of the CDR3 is TGTGCCAGCAGTCTAGCGGGAGCCTACAATGAGCAGTTCTTC.

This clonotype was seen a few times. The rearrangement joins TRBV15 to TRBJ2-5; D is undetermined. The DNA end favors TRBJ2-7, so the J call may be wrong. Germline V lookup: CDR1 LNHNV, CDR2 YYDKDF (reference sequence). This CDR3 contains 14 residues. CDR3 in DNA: TGTGCCACCAGCAGAGATTCAAGGGACTACGAGCAGTACTTC. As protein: CATSRDSRDYEQYF.

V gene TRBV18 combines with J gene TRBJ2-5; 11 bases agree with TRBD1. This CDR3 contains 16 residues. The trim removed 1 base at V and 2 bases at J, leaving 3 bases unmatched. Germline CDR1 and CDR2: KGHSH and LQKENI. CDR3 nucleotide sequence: TGTGCCAGCTCACCACTCCGGGACAGGGGGCAAGAGACCCAGTACTTC. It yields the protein CASSPLRDRGQETQYF.

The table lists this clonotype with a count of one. The CDR3 loop is CASSVEPGLDEQYF. As DNA, the CDR3 is TGTGCCAGCAGCGTAGAGCCGGGTTTGGACGAGCAGTACTTC. This chain links TRBV9 with TRBJ2-5, with D unresolved. The tail of the sequence fits TRBJ2-7 better, so the J call may be wrong. The CDR3 length is 14 residues. Germline V lookup: CDR1 SGDLS, CDR2 YYNGEE.

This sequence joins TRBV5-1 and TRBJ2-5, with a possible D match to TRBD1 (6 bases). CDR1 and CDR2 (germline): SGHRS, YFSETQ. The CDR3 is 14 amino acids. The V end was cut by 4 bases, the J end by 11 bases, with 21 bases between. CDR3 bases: TGCGCCAGCAGCGCGGACAGTTCCTACAATGAGCAGTACTTC. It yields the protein CASSADSSYNEQYF.

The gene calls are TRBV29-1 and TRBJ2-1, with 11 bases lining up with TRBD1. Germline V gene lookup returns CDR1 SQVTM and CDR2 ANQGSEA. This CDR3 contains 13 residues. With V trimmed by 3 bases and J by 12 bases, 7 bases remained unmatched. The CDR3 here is CSVDDRDRGGQFF. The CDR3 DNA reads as TGCAGCGTTGATGACCGGGACAGGGGGGGGCAGTTCTTC.

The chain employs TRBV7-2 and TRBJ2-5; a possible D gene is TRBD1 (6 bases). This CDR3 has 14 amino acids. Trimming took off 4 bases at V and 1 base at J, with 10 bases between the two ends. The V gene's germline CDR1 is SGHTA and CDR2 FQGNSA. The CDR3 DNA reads TGTGCCAGCAGCTGGTACAGGGTCCAAGAGACCCAGTACTTC. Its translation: CASSWYRVQETQYF.

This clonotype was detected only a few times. The chain's CDR3 is CAISDLGVSHNEQFF. The CDR3 nucleotides read TGTGCCATCAGTGATTTGGGGGTGAGTCACAATGAGCAGTTCTTC. J is TRBJ2-1 and V is TRBV10-3; D could derive from TRBD1 or TRBD2 (5 bases each). The CDR3 sequence is 15 residues long. Germline CDR1 and CDR2: ENHRY and SYGVKD. With 3 bases removed from V and 5 bases from J, the gap between germline ends came to 14 bases.